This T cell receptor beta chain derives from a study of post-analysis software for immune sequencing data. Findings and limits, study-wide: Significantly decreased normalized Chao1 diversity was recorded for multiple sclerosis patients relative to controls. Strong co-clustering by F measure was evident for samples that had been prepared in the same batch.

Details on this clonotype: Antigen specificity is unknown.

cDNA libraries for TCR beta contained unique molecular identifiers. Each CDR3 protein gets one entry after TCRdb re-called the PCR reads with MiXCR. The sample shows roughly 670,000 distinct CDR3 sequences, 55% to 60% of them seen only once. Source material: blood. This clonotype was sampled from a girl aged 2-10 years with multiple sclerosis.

The CDR3 here is CASSLALLEWDTQYF. The DNA of the CDR3 is TGCGCCAGCAGCTTGGCCCTTCTTGAATGGGATACGCAGTATTTT. J is TRBJ2-3 and V is TRBV5-1, with D hard to call. Trimming removed 0 bases from V and 6 bases from J, with 14 bases in between. This CDR3 comprises 15 residues. Germline V lookup: CDR1 SGHRS, CDR2 YFSETQ.